This TCR beta chain was sequenced during a study of blood T cell repertoires in COVID-19. Looking at the study overall: The study drew acute and convalescent COVID-19 samples from the United States, Italy and Spain. PBMCs, B-cell-depleted T cells, or T cells provided the cDNA or gDNA that made up the material.

The CDR3 is made up of 14 amino acids. Germline CDR1 MDHEN, CDR2 SYDVKM. The J segment lost 3 bases and the V segment lost 11 bases, leaving 7 bases of the junction unmatched. The method was immunoSEQ multiplex PCR; TCRdb's version includes in-frame clones alone and lacks a portion of them. The sample lists hundreds of thousands of clones, 80% to 85% seen once, with about a sixth in the top ten. The chain combines TRBV28 with TRBJ2-3; 11 nucleotides match TRBD1. The sample was peripheral blood. This TCR was sampled from a woman older than 75 with active or convalescent COVID-19. The CDR3 nucleotides are TGTGCCGTGCCGGGACAGGGGGTGACAGATACGCAGTATTTT. It codes for CAVPGQGVTDTQYF.